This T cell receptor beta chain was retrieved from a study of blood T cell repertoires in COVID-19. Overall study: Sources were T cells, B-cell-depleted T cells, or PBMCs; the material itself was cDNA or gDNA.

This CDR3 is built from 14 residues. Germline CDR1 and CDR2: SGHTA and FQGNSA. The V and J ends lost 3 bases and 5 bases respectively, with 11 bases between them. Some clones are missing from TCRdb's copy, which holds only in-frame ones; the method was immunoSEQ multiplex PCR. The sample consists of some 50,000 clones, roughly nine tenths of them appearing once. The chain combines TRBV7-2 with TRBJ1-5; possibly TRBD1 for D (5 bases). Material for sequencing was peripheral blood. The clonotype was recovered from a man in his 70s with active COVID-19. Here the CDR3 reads CASSLGQIDQPQHF. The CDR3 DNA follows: TGTGCCAGCAGCTTGGGGCAGATAGATCAGCCCCAGCATTTT.